A selection of T cell receptor beta chains follows, all from one sample in a study of OX40 agonist ivuxolimab in advanced cancers. Assay used: immunoSEQ multiplex PCR; TCRdb lists only in-frame clones, some missing. The table has about 9,100 clones, almost 90% seen once. The starting material was CD4+ or CD8+ T cells sorted from blood, obtained in a trial of the OX40 agonist ivuxolimab. The receptors shown here come from an adult with an advanced solid tumor such as melanoma, head and neck, liver or kidney cancer. CDR3s include the opening cysteine and the closing phenylalanine or tryptophan. The D gene is left open where the match is weak. Some rows mark clone size as missing; the rest say once, few, many or name a class of expanded clone.

TRBV7-3	TRBD2	.	TRBJ2-2	CASSFTPGLAAGELFF	TGTGCCAGCAGCTTCACACCGGGACTAGCAGCCGGGGAGCTGTTTTTT
TRBV2	TRBD2	.	TRBJ2-5	CASGPGLAAQETQYF	TGTGCCAGCGGTCCGGGACTAGCGGCACAAGAGACCCAGTACTTC
TRBV5-4	.	.	TRBJ2-7	CASSSDPGASLEQYF	TGTGCCAGCAGCTCGGACCCGGGGGCGTCTCTCGAGCAGTACTTC
TRBV9	.	.	TRBJ2-2	CASSGLPGPWAGELFF	TGTGCCAGCAGCGGACTACCGGGACCGTGGGCGGGGGAGCTGTTTTTT
TRBV11-2	.	.	TRBJ1-1	CASRPVTGLGTEAFF	TGTGCCAGCAGGCCCGTTACAGGGCTTGGCACTGAAGCTTTCTTT
TRBV10-3	TRBD1	.	TRBJ1-3	CAIRQGLSGNTIYF	TGTGCCATCCGACAGGGACTCTCTGGAAACACCATATATTTT
TRBV7-2	.	.	TRBJ1-4	CASSLAQGDRRNEKLFF	TGTGCCAGCAGCTTAGCGCAAGGGGACCGTAGGAATGAAAAACTGTTTTTT
TRBV11-2	TRBD1	.	TRBJ1-4	CASSGRGGRTNEKLFF	TGTGCCAGCAGCGGCAGGGGGGGTCGAACTAATGAAAAACTGTTTTTT
TRBV27	TRBD1	.	TRBJ1-2	CASSPEPGQRNGYTF	TGTGCCAGCAGTCCAGAACCGGGACAGCGAAATGGCTACACCTTC
TRBV29-1	.	.	TRBJ2-2	CSVERSDRNTGELFF	TGCAGCGTTGAAAGATCTGACAGGAACACCGGGGAGCTGTTTTTT
TRBV7-2	.	.	TRBJ2-3	CASSRGPLTDTQYF	TGTGCCAGCAGCCGAGGGCCTCTCACAGATACGCAGTATTTT
TRBV29-1	.	.	TRBJ2-1	CSVRGITYNEQFF	TGCAGCGTTCGGGGGATCACCTACAATGAGCAGTTCTTC
TRBV19	.	once	TRBJ1-6	CASTGMDNSPLHF	TGTGCCAGCACCGGGATGGATAATTCACCCCTCCACTTT
TRBV10-3	.	.	TRBJ1-5	CAISESGEPASVRHF	TGTGCCATCAGTGAGTCTGGGGAGCCGGCCTCCGTACGGCATTTT
TRBV2	TRBD2	.	TRBJ2-3	CASSERSGGITDTQYF	TGTGCCAGCAGTGAAAGGAGCGGGGGGATCACAGATACGCAGTATTTT
TRBV11-2	TRBD1	.	TRBJ1-5	CASSLEVRTGSNQPQHF	TGTGCCAGCAGCTTAGAGGTTAGGACAGGTAGCAATCAGCCCCAGCATTTT
TRBV2	.	.	TRBJ1-6	CASSEALGGNSPLHF	TGTGCCAGCAGTGAAGCGCTGGGGGGGAATTCACCCCTCCACTTT
TRBV25-1	.	.	TRBJ2-1	CASTLRSGLEQFF	TGTGCCAGCACCTTGAGGTCAGGATTGGAGCAGTTCTTC
TRBV19	.	.	TRBJ1-2	CASSIPLSGLHGYTF	TGTGCCAGTAGTATACCCCTCTCAGGGCTCCATGGCTACACCTTC
TRBV9	TRBD1	.	TRBJ1-2	CASSPNTGTAFGYTF	TGTGCCAGCAGCCCAAACACCGGGACAGCATTTGGCTACACCTTC
TRBV5-6	.	.	TRBJ1-1	CASSLQGTFEAFF	TGTGCCAGCAGCTTGCAAGGGACATTTGAAGCTTTCTTT
TRBV19	.	.	TRBJ1-1	CASSMTEIMNTEAFF	TGTGCCAGTAGTATGACAGAGATCATGAACACTGAAGCTTTCTTT
TRBV4-1	TRBD1	.	TRBJ2-1	CASSQAGQGFYNEQFF	TGCGCCAGCAGCCAGGCCGGACAGGGATTCTACAATGAGCAGTTCTTC
TRBV11-1	.	.	TRBJ2-3	CASSLTPTDTQYF	TGTGCCAGCAGCTTAACCCCCACAGATACGCAGTATTTT
TRBV15	.	.	TRBJ1-1	CATSRDIQGTEAFF	TGTGCCACCAGCAGAGATATCCAGGGCACTGAAGCTTTCTTT
TRBV19	.	.	TRBJ1-1	CASSRGLTEAFF	TGTGCCAGTAGTCGGGGGTTGACTGAAGCTTTCTTT
TRBV5-1	.	.	TRBJ1-2	CASSPTGQGYGYTF	TGCGCCAGCAGCCCGACAGGCCAAGGCTATGGCTACACCTTC